The entry below gives a single TCR beta chain sequence along with its context. What it binds is not known. The data originate from a study of brain T cells in children with intractable seizures. Findings and limits, study-wide: Only CDR3 sequence similarity suggested viral specificity, without known HCMV serostatus. Pre-surgery blood may have been undersampled, hiding some clones.

Trimming cost V 7 bases and J 4 bases; bases outside gene matches: 5. Germline V gene sequence: CDR1 MNHEY, CDR2 SMNVEV (reference sequence). This CDR3 spans 14 amino acids. The sequenced cases were selected for having the highest brain T cell transcript signatures. Profiling relied on immunoSEQ multiplex PCR, and the TCRdb table lists in-frame clones only, not all of them. This table holds 110,000 or so clones, roughly 94% found once. V and J are TRBV27 and TRBJ2-3; 10 nucleotides match TRBD2. The receptor was isolated from a boy younger than two with hemimegalencephaly and intractable seizures. The sequences come from peripheral blood, collected at surgery. Here the CDR3 reads CASTSGRPADTQYF. CDR3 DNA sequence: TGTGCCAGCACTAGCGGGAGACCCGCAGATACGCAGTATTTT.